The 12 T cell receptor beta chains presented below share a single source sample, sequenced in a study of siplizumab effects on memory and regulatory T cells. TCRdb's copy holds only in-frame clones and misses some; the assay was immunoSEQ multiplex PCR. The sample has more than 75,000 clones; over 85% are singletons. Sequences were obtained from CD8+ T cells sorted from blood. Receptors were obtained from a human donor in good health.

This chain links TRBV6-1 with TRBJ1-2; the match to TRBD1 covers 9 bases. The CDR3 runs 15 residues. The V gene end was trimmed by 8 bases and the J gene end by 4 bases; junction bases not matched to a gene: 11. The V gene's germline CDR1 is MNHNS and CDR2 SASEGT. CDR3 nucleotide sequence: TGTGCCAGCGGCGATCCGGGACAGGGAGCCTATGGCTACACCTTC. Protein sequence: CASGDPGQGAYGYTF.

V usage is TRBV13 and J usage is TRBJ2-5; no definite D call. This CDR3 comprises 15 residues. Trimming removed 4 bases at V and 5 bases at J, with 17 bases between. Germline values: CDR1 PRHDT, CDR2 FYEKMQ (reference sequence). CDR3 coding DNA: TGTGCCAGCAGCTCCCCGGACGGAACCTCGGAGACCCAGTACTTC. It specifies CASSSPDGTSETQYF.

This clone was found once. The chain joins TRBV4-2 to TRBJ1-3; 7 bases align to TRBD1. Trimming removed 5 bases from V and 3 bases from J; junction bases left unmatched: 10. From germline, CDR1 is LGHNA and CDR2 YNFKEQ. This CDR3 spans 16 amino acids. The CDR3, as DNA: TGTGCCAGCAGCATTTCCGACAGGGCCGATGGAAACACCATATATTTT. It codes for CASSISDRADGNTIYF.

The genes are TRBV27 and TRBJ2-1, with 7 nucleotides matching TRBD1. CDR3 length: 18 residues. V shed 6 bases and J 3 bases; nucleotides not matched to a gene: 17. The germline gives CDR1 MNHEY, CDR2 SMNVEV (reference sequence). The DNA of the CDR3 is TGTGCCAGCAGAACTAAATTCTTGGGACAGCAATACTACAATGAGCAGTTCTTC. This encodes CASRTKFLGQQYYNEQFF.

The gene calls are TRBV15 and TRBJ1-3; D gene unclear. Germline assignment: CDR1 LNHNV and CDR2 YYDKDF (reference sequence). The CDR3 extends over 15 amino acids. V shed 0 bases and J shed 0 bases, with 6 bases lying between them. CDR3 sequence: CATSRDRNSGNTIYF. CDR3 nucleotide sequence: TGTGCCACCAGCAGAGACAGAAACTCTGGAAACACCATATATTTT.

V and J are TRBV27 and TRBJ2-2; a possible D gene is TRBD2 (5 bases). This CDR3 has 14 residues. In germline, CDR1 is MNHEY, CDR2 SMNVEV (reference sequence). Trimming removed 2 bases at V and 6 bases at J, with 10 bases between. DNA for the CDR3: TGTGCCAGCAGTTTACTAATGGGAGCCGGGGAGCTGTTTTTT. This translates into CASSLLMGAGELFF.

This clone came up a few times. The chain uses TRBV5-1 and TRBJ1-1, with D possibly matching TRBD1 (5 bases). Germline lookup yields CDR1 SGHRS and CDR2 YFSETQ. The CDR3 is made up of 14 amino acids. V was clipped by 2 bases and J by 4 bases, with 12 bases between them. The CDR3 region is CASSLPGHLTEAFF. The CDR3 bases are TGCGCCAGCAGCTTACCCGGACACCTCACTGAAGCTTTCTTT.

The chain carries TRBV15 and TRBJ1-1, with 9 bases that match TRBD1. CDR3 length: 14 amino acids. Looked up from germline, CDR1 is LNHNV and CDR2 is YYDKDF (reference sequence). J lost 5 bases, V lost 5 bases, and 6 bases had no gene match. This CDR3 reads CATSGRQGGTEAFF. Written as DNA, the CDR3 is TGTGCCACCAGCGGTCGACAGGGGGGGACTGAAGCTTTCTTT.

This chain joins TRBV6-6 and TRBJ2-7; D ambiguous. This CDR3 region has 11 residues. Germline V CDR1 and CDR2: MNHNY, SVGAGI (reference sequence). V was clipped by 2 bases and J by 4 bases, with 3 bases between them. CDR3 in amino acids: CASSYRYEQYF. CDR3 in DNA: TGTGCCAGCAGTTACCGGTACGAGCAGTACTTC.

The chain employs TRBV5-1 and TRBJ1-1; D perhaps matches TRBD1 (6 bases). Germline loops: CDR1 SGHRS, CDR2 YFSETQ. CDR3 length: 12 residues. The V gene lost 4 bases and the J gene lost 11 bases, with 15 bases spanning the gap. The CDR3 region is CASSPRGGDAFF. The CDR3 DNA is TGCGCCAGCAGCCCCAGGGGCGGTGACGCTTTCTTT.

The chain couples TRBV5-1 to TRBJ2-7, with D perhaps TRBD1 (6 bases). The CDR3 extends over 16 amino acids. Germline loops: CDR1 SGHRS, CDR2 YFSETQ. V was trimmed by 2 bases and J by 2 bases, leaving 17 bases between them. CDR3 in DNA: TGCGCCAGCAGCTTAACCCCAGGGGATCCAGCCTACGAGCAGTACTTC. Amino acid sequence: CASSLTPGDPAYEQYF.

The chain has TRBV13 and TRBJ1-1, with D unresolved. Trimming pared 1 base from V and 4 bases from J, leaving 1 base between. This CDR3 contains 11 residues. CDR1 and CDR2 from the germline V gene are PRHDT and FYEKMQ (reference sequence). CDR3 nucleotide sequence: TGTGCCAGCAGCTTAGCCACTGAAGCTTTCTTT. Encoded protein: CASSLATEAFF.